The T cell receptor (beta chain) under discussion was sequenced for a study of blood T cell repertoires in COVID-19. Membership in each cohort depended on participant-reported clinical history. CDR1 and CDR2 from the germline V gene are KGHDR and SFDVKD. The CDR3 length is 15 residues. V was pared by 6 bases and J by 2 bases, with 15 bases between. Profiled with immunoSEQ multiplex PCR; TCRdb holds only in-frame clones, not every one. This table has approximately 150,000 clones, about 79% appearing once. The chain carries TRBV24-1 and TRBJ2-5, with a weak D call TRBD2 (6 bases). The TCR comes from a man between 50 and 59 years old who had recovered from COVID-19. Sequenced: PBMCs or T cells enriched from blood (not recorded which). In DNA form, the CDR3 reads TGTGCCACCAGTCCGGGGGATAGAGGGCAAGAGACCCAGTACTTC. Its protein is CATSPGDRGQETQYF.